The rows below give T cell receptor beta chains drawn from one sample of a study of metastatic and nonmetastatic thyroid tumors. With MiXCR, TCRdb reprocessed the PCR reads. There are fewer than 20,000 clones in the sample; roughly 24% occur only once, and about 13% lies in the top ten. Sequencing input: tumor tissue. These receptors were taken from a male donor with papillary thyroid cancer or a benign thyroid nodule (not recorded which). Some clones in this sample may be carry-over from other donors' samples. The CDR3 runs from the conserved cysteine through the conserved F or W. Fields, in order: V gene, D gene, J gene, clone size, CDR3 DNA, CDR3 protein. D genes are given only for firm matches. Part of the rows lack a size; the others show once, few, many or a class for expanded clones.

V: TRBV14; D: -; J: TRBJ1-2; size: -; DNA: TGTGCCAGCAGCCCACCCCTCCCGGCCGGGGGATACACCTTC; CDR3: CASSPPLPAGGYTF
V: TRBV3-1; D: TRBD1; J: TRBJ2-7; size: -; DNA: TGTGCCAGCAGCCTAAAACCGGGACAGGGGTACGATCAGTACTTC; CDR3: CASSLKPGQGYDQYF
V: TRBV7-2; D: -; J: TRBJ1-3; size: many; DNA: TGTGCCAGCAGCTTAAGTAGACTCGGAAACACCATATATTTT; CDR3: CASSLSRLGNTIYF
V: TRBV20-1; D: -; J: TRBJ2-1; size: many; DNA: TGCAGTGCTAGGGGGCTGATCTACAATGAGCAGTTCTTC; CDR3: CSARGLIYNEQFF
V: TRBV20-1; D: TRBD2; J: TRBJ2-2; size: medium-sized; DNA: TGCAGTGCTAGAGGTTGGACTAGCGATTCCGGGGAGCTGTTTTTT; CDR3: CSARGWTSDSGELFF
V: TRBV6-2/TRBV6-3; D: -; J: TRBJ2-3; size: -; DNA: TGTGCCAGCAGTCCGCGACTAGGCGCAGATACGCAGTATTTT; CDR3: CASSPRLGADTQYF
V: TRBV28; D: -; J: TRBJ1-1; size: many; DNA: TGTGCCAGCAGGGACAGAAACCCCCGGCCGAACACTGAAGCTTTCTTT; CDR3: CASRDRNPRPNTEAFF
V: TRBV7-3; D: -; J: TRBJ2-3; size: many; DNA: TGTGCCAGCAGCTCCATTCACACAGATACGCAGTATTTT; CDR3: CASSSIHTDTQYF
V: TRBV6-1; D: TRBD1; J: TRBJ2-5; size: many; DNA: TGTGCCAGCAGTGAAATACAGGGGAGTCAAGAGACCCAGTACTTC; CDR3: CASSEIQGSQETQYF
V: TRBV5-1; D: -; J: TRBJ2-2; size: -; DNA: TGCGCCAGCAGCCCACAGGGATACGGGGAGCTGTTTTTT; CDR3: CASSPQGYGELFF
V: TRBV5-1; D: -; J: TRBJ2-3; size: many; DNA: TGCGCCAGCAGCCGACAGGCGTCAGATACGCAGTATTTT; CDR3: CASSRQASDTQYF
V: TRBV11-1; D: -; J: TRBJ2-1; size: medium-sized; DNA: TGTGCCGTTCGACTTCCGGAGCAGTTCTTC; CDR3: CAVRLPEQFF
V: TRBV5-4; D: TRBD1; J: TRBJ2-7; size: many; DNA: TGTGCCAGCAGCTTGTGGACAGGGAACGAGCAGTACTTC; CDR3: CASSLWTGNEQYF
V: TRBV4-2; D: TRBD1; J: TRBJ2-7; size: -; DNA: TGTGCCAGCAGCCAAAACCCCGGGACAGCTAGCTACGAGCAGTACTTC; CDR3: CASSQNPGTASYEQYF
V: TRBV27; D: -; J: TRBJ1-5; size: many; DNA: TGTGCCAGCAGCAAACTGAATCAGCCCCAGCATTTT; CDR3: CASSKLNQPQHF
V: TRBV28; D: -; J: TRBJ1-2; size: medium-sized; DNA: TGTGCCAGCAGTTTTGCAGGGGCTAATGGCTACACCTTC; CDR3: CASSFAGANGYTF
V: TRBV5-1; D: -; J: TRBJ1-1; size: -; DNA: TGCGCCAGCAGGCCGGTGGTTGGGGCGTTGAACACTGAAGCTTCCTTT; CDR3: CASRPVVGALNTEASF
V: TRBV7-3; D: -; J: TRBJ1-6; size: few; DNA: TGTGCCAGCAGCCCACCCGTGACAGTCCTCCACTTT; CDR3: CASSPPVTVLHF
V: TRBV20-1; D: TRBD1; J: TRBJ2-5; size: many; DNA: TGCAGTGCTGGAGACAGGGGGTTAGAGACCCAGTACTTC; CDR3: CSAGDRGLETQYF
V: TRBV28; D: TRBD1; J: TRBJ1-2; size: few; DNA: TGTGCCAGCGACAGGGGGGATCACTATGGCTACACCTTC; CDR3: CASDRGDHYGYTF
V: TRBV20-1; D: TRBD1; J: TRBJ2-1; size: large; DNA: TGCAGTGCTAGAGATACGACAGGGCTGGGAAGTGAGCAGTTCTTC; CDR3: CSARDTTGLGSEQFF
V: TRBV7-2; D: -; J: TRBJ2-5; size: few; DNA: TGTGCCGGCGCCACGTCTCGGCAGACCCAGTACTTC; CDR3: CAGATSRQTQYF
V: TRBV19; D: -; J: TRBJ1-1; size: medium-sized; DNA: TGTGCCAGTAGTATTATTACAGGGAACACTGAAGCTTTCTTT; CDR3: CASSIITGNTEAFF
V: TRBV20-1; D: -; J: TRBJ1-1; size: many; DNA: TGCAGAGTACCAGGGGCTAGAGTGGGGACTGAAGCTTTCTTT; CDR3: CRVPGARVGTEAFF
V: TRBV5-1; D: -; J: TRBJ1-2; size: -; DNA: TGCGCCAGCAGCTTGTCCCCTCCCTATGGCTACACCTTC; CDR3: CASSLSPPYGYTF
V: TRBV5-6; D: -; J: TRBJ2-5; size: many; DNA: TGTGCCAGCAGCGAAGAAGAGACCCAGTACTTC; CDR3: CASSEEETQYF
V: TRBV5-1; D: TRBD2; J: TRBJ2-3; size: many; DNA: TGCGCCAGCTCCTCTAGCGGGAGGGTCGATACGCAGTATTTT; CDR3: CASSSSGRVDTQYF
V: TRBV24-1; D: -; J: TRBJ1-5; size: -; DNA: TGTGCCACCAGTGATTCCCTAAGGGGGCCCCAGCATTTT; CDR3: CATSDSLRGPQHF
V: TRBV20-1; D: TRBD2; J: TRBJ2-3; size: -; DNA: TGCAGTGGGGGGGGTAGCGGGTGGTCCTCCTTCACAGATACGCAGTATTTT; CDR3: CSGGGSGWSSFTDTQYF
V: TRBV5-1; D: -; J: TRBJ2-7; size: many; DNA: TGCGCCAGCAGCTTGGAGACCAGATACGAGCAGTACTTC; CDR3: CASSLETRYEQYF
V: TRBV5-8; D: -; J: TRBJ2-3; size: medium-sized; DNA: TGTGCCAGCAGCTCCCCGCTGGAAGGAGATACGCAGTATTTT; CDR3: CASSSPLEGDTQYF
V: TRBV12-3/TRBV12-4; D: TRBD1; J: TRBJ2-7; size: few; DNA: TGTGCCAGCAGAGACACAGGGGGCGCATCCTACGAGCAGTACTTC; CDR3: CASRDTGGASYEQYF
V: TRBV2; D: -; J: TRBJ2-7; size: -; DNA: TGTGCCAGCAGAGACGGGTCCATCGCCTACGAGCAGTACTTC; CDR3: CASRDGSIAYEQYF